This T cell receptor (beta chain) appears in the sequencing data of a study of STAT5B mutations in CD4+ large granular lymphocyte leukemia. Study-wide background: Healthy donors showed HLA-associated enrichment of the CDR3 'QG' motif.

Clones were read by immunoSEQ multiplex PCR, and TCRdb kept only the in-frame ones, dropping some. The sample holds approximately 33,000 clones; 69% are singletons and the top ten take 2.5% to 3%. General study findings and limits: Without HLA matching, higher CD4+ than CD8+ T-LGLL clonality could reflect small sample size. Patient CD4-sorted repertoires stayed more clonal than healthy ones after leukemic-clone removal. Over 20% of private leukemic clonotypes occurred rarely in other patients' non-leukemic repertoires.

This clone was picked up a small number of times. What it binds is unknown. Sequenced sample: CD4+ T cells from blood buffy coats. The sequence was obtained from a human donor in good health.

The CDR3 sequence: CASTRGSGELFF. Written as DNA, the CDR3 is TGTGCCAGCACGCGGGGTTCCGGGGAGCTGTTTTTT. The V gene is TRBV7-9, the J gene TRBJ2-2, with TRBD2 as a possible D gene (6 bases). Germline V CDR1 and CDR2: SEHNR, FQNEAQ (reference sequence). The CDR3 consists of 12 residues. Between the trimmed V and J ends, which lost 7 bases and 6 bases, there was a span of 9 bases. The full variable domain, its missing parts supplied by reference TRBV7-9 and TRBJ2-2, is DTGVSQNPRHKITKRGQNVTFRCDPISEHNRLYWYRQTLGQGPEFLTYFQNEAQLEKSRLLSDRFSAERPKGSFSTLEIQRTEQGDSAMYLCASTRGSGELFFGEGSRLTVL.